This TCR beta chain was identified during a study of Ad26.COV2.S vaccination and SARS-CoV-2 variants. This table comes from immunoSEQ multiplex PCR, and its TCRdb copy is limited to in-frame clones, with some not included. The profile shows 350,000 to 600,000 clones, around 89% of them singletons. Treatment: 15 to 20 received Ad26.COV2.S at low or high dose, single or two shots; roughly 5 received placebo; per-sample allocation not given. Sampling was done on day 63 after the first vaccine or placebo injection. The TCR sequence derives from a person aged 18-65 years who received the Ad26.COV2.S COVID-19 vaccine or a placebo. Material: peripheral blood, obtained in a trial of Ad26.COV2.S vaccine versus placebo.

CDR3 region: CASRSLRGGKDEQYF. CDR3 DNA: TGTGCCAGCAGATCCCTCAGGGGGGGCAAAGACGAGCAGTACTTC. The chain is built from TRBV27 and TRBJ2-7; D may be TRBD1 or TRBD2 (7 bases each). The germline V gene encodes CDR1 MNHEY and CDR2 SMNVEV (reference sequence). The CDR3 totals 15 residues. The V and J ends lost 6 bases and 5 bases respectively, with 20 bases between them.